A single TCR beta chain is shown here with its context. Its cognate antigen is unknown. The data were taken from a study of T cell responses to AZD1222 COVID-19 vaccine. Points from the study as a whole: The repertoires were collected only after the peak T cell response. Baseline testing showed seropositivity in only 5 or 6 AZD1222 recipients. Targets within unmutated variant regions were reportedly found for nearly half of spike-specific TCRs.

Analysis merged second doses at about 4 or about 12 weeks. V lost 3 bases and J 4 bases, leaving 12 bases between the germline ends. Germline V gene lookup returns CDR1 SNHLY and CDR2 FYNNEI. This CDR3 region has 14 residues. The table came from immunoSEQ multiplex PCR; TCRdb's copy has only in-frame clones and leaves some out. The sample gives 90,000 to 120,000 clones, 87% of which show up once; about 2.5% is in the top ten. The source was peripheral blood, collected 28 days after the second AZD1222 dose. This rearrangement joins TRBV2 to TRBJ1-2; D ambiguous. This clonotype originated in an adult who received the AZD1222 COVID-19 vaccine. The CDR3 sequence is CASSDLGKSYGYTF. The DNA of the CDR3 is TGTGCCAGCAGTGACCTCGGGAAGAGCTATGGCTACACCTTC.